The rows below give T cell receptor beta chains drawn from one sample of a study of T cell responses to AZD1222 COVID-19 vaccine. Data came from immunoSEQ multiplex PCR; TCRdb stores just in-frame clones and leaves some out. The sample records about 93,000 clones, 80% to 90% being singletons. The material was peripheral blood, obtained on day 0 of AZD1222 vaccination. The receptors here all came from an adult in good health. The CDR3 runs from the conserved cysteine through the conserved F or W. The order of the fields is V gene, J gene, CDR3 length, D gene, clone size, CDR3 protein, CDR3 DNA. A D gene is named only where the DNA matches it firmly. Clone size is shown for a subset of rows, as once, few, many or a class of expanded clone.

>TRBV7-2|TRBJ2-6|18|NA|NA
CASSLFGENHSGANVLTF
TGTGCCAGCAGCTTATTCGGGGAGAACCACTCTGGGGCCAACGTCCTGACTTTC
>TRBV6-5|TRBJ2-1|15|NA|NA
CASSYSTAGGGEQFF
TGTGCCAGCAGTTACTCAACGGCCGGGGGAGGTGAGCAGTTCTTC
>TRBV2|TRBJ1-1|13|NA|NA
CASIEDSLVRPFF
TGTGCCAGTATCGAGGACTCCCTCGTTCGGCCTTTCTTT
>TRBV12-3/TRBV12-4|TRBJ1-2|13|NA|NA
CASSLFGPDGYTF
TGTGCCAGCAGTTTGTTTGGTCCCGATGGCTACACCTTC
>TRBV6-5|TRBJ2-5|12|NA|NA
CASSNGGETQYF
TGTGCCAGCAGTAATGGCGGGGAGACCCAGTACTTC
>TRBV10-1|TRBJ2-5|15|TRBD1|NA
CASSQDRGDTETQYF
TGCGCCAGCAGCCAAGACAGGGGGGATACAGAGACCCAGTACTTC
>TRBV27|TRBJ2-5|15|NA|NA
CASSLSWGAQETQYF
TGTGCCAGCAGTTTATCCTGGGGGGCCCAAGAGACCCAGTACTTC
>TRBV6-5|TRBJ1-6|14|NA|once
CASSYIPNNSPLHF
TGTGCCAGCAGTTACATACCAAATAATTCACCCCTCCACTTT
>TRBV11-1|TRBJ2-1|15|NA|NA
CASSLRKWPYNEQFF
TGTGCCAGCAGCTTAAGGAAATGGCCCTACAATGAGCAGTTCTTC
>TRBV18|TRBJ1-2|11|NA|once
CASSQGYGYTF
TGTGCCAGCTCACAGGGATATGGCTACACCTTC
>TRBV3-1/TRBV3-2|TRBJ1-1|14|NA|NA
CASSQAESSAEAFF
TGTGCCAGCAGCCAAGCGGAGTCCTCCGCTGAAGCTTTCTTT
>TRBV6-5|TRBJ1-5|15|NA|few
CASSGIETGNQPQHF
TGTGCCAGCAGCGGAATAGAGACGGGAAATCAGCCCCAGCATTTT
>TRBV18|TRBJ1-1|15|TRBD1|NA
CASSPPGTGNTEAFF
TGTGCCAGCTCACCACCCGGGACAGGTAACACTGAAGCTTTCTTT
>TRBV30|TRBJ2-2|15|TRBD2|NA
CAWRGGQANTGELFF
TGTGCCTGGAGGGGAGGGCAAGCGAACACCGGGGAGCTGTTTTTT
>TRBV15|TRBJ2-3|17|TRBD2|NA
CATSRDRAGGPTDTQYF
TGTGCCACCAGCAGAGATCGGGCGGGAGGGCCTACAGATACGCAGTATTTT
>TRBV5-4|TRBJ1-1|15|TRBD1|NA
CASSLGQGANTEAFF
TGTGCCAGCAGCTTGGGACAGGGGGCGAACACTGAAGCTTTCTTT
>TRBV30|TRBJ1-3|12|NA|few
CAWSHSGNTIYF
TGTGCCTGGAGTCACTCTGGAAACACCATATATTTT
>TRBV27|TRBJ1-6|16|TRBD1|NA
CASRGTGSSYNSPLHF
TGTGCCAGCAGGGGGACAGGGAGCTCCTATAATTCACCCCTCCACTTT
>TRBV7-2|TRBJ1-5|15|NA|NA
CASSSSWGGLQPQHF
NA
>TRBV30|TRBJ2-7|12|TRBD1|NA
CARKGAAYEQYF
TGTGCCCGGAAGGGGGCAGCCTACGAGCAGTACTTC
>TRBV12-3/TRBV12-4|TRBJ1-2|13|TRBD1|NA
CASSPQGHYGYTF
TGTGCCAGCAGCCCACAGGGGCACTATGGCTACACCTTC
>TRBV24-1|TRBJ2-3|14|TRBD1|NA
CATSSRTGADTQYF
TGTGCCACCAGTTCTCGGACAGGGGCAGATACGCAGTATTTT
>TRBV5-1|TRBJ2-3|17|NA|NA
CASSLAGTQQRTDTQYF
TGCGCCAGCAGCTTGGCGGGGACCCAGCAACGCACAGATACGCAGTATTTT
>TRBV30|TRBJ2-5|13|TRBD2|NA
CACSGGHQETQYF
TGTGCCTGTAGCGGGGGGCACCAAGAGACCCAGTACTTC
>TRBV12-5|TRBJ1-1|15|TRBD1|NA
CASGSRTGINTEAFF
TGTGCTAGTGGTTCCAGGACAGGGATCAACACTGAAGCTTTCTTT
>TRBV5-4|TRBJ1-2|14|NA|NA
CASSLVGAGDGYTF
TGTGCCAGCAGCTTGGTCGGGGCAGGAGATGGCTACACCTTC
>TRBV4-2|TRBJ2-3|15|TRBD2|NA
CASSQDGGRVDTQYF
TGTGCCAGCAGCCAAGATGGCGGGAGGGTCGATACGCAGTATTTT
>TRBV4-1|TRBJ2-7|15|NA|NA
CASSQDPGPSFEQYF
TGCGCCAGCAGCCAAGATCCAGGCCCCTCTTTCGAGCAGTACTTC
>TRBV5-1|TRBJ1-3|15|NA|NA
CASSLEGRVGNTIYF
TGCGCCAGCAGCTTGGAGGGACGAGTTGGCAACACCATATATTTT
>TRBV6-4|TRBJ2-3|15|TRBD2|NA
CASSDSSGGADTQYF
TGTGCCAGCAGTGACTCTAGCGGGGGGGCCGATACGCAGTATTTT
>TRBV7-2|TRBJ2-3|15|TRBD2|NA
CASSISGTFTDTQYF
TGTGCCAGCAGCATCAGCGGGACGTTCACAGATACGCAGTATTTT
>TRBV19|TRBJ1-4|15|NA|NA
CASTPPGGLNEKLFF
TGTGCCAGTACGCCTCCGGGGGGCTTAAATGAAAAACTGTTTTTT
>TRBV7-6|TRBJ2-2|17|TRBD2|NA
CASSLITGGGSTGELFF
TGTGCCAGCAGCTTAATCACCGGGGGGGGTAGCACCGGGGAGCTGTTTTTT
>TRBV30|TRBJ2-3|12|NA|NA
CAWRGPSNTQYF
TGTGCGTGGAGGGGGCCTTCCAATACGCAGTATTTT
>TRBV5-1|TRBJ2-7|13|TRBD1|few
CASSPGQSYEQYF
TGCGCCAGCAGCCCGGGACAGTCCTACGAGCAGTACTTC
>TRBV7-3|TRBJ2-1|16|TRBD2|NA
CASSSAGGSVNNEQFF
TGTGCCAGCAGCTCCGCGGGCGGGAGTGTGAACAATGAGCAGTTCTTC
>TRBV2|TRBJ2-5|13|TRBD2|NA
CARAGLLEETQYF
TGTGCCAGAGCGGGGCTCCTCGAAGAGACCCAGTACTTC
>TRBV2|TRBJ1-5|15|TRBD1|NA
CASREGTGDYQPQHF
TGTGCCAGCAGGGAAGGGACAGGGGATTATCAGCCCCAGCATTTT
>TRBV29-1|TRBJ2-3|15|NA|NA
CSVKGGDRERDTQYF
TGCAGCGTCAAAGGGGGGGACAGAGAACGGGATACGCAGTATTTT
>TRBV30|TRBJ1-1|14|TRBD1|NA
CAWSRTDRAQEAFF
TGTGCCTGGAGTAGGACCGACAGGGCCCAAGAAGCTTTCTTT
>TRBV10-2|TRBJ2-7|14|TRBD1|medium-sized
CASQPGTGDHEQYF
TGCGCCAGTCAGCCGGGGACAGGGGACCACGAGCAGTACTTC